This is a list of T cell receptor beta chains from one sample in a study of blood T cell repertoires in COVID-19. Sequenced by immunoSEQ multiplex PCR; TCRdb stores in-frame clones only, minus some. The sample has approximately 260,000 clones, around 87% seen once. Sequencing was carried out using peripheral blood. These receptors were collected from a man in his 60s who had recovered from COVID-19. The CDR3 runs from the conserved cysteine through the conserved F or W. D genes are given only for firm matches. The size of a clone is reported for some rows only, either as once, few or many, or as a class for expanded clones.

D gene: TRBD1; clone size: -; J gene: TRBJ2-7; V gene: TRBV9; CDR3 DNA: TGTGCCAGCAGCGTTCAGGGGGAATCCTACGAGCAGTACTTC; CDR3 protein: CASSVQGESYEQYF
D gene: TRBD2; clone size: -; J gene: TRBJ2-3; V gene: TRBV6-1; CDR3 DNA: TGTGCCAGCAGTGAATACCAAAAAGGGAGCGGGGGGTACACAGATACGCAGTATTTT; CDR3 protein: CASSEYQKGSGGYTDTQYF
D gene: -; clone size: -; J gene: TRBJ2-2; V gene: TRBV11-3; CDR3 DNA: TGTGCCAGCAGCCGGACAGCCAACACCGGGGAGCTGTTTTTT; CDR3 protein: CASSRTANTGELFF
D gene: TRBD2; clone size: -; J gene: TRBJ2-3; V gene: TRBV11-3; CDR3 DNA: TGTGCCAGCAGCTCCCGAGCGGGGGGGCGTTGGGCAGATACGCAGTATTTT; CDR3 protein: CASSSRAGGRWADTQYF
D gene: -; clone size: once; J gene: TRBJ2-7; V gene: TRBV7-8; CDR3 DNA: TGTGCCAGCAGCTTAGCAACACGCTACGAGCAGTACTTC; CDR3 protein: CASSLATRYEQYF
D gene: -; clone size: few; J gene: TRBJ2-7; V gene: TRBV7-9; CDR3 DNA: TGTGCCAGCAGCTTAGGCGGGACAGCCCACGAGCAGTACTTC; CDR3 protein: CASSLGGTAHEQYF
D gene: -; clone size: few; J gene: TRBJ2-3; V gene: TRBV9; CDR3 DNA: TGTGCCAGCAGCGCCATGTCTCAGACAACTACAGATACGCAGTATTTT; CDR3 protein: CASSAMSQTTTDTQYF
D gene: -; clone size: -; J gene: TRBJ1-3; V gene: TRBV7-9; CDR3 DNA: TGTGCCAGCAGCCTTACGAGGCCCCGCTCTGGAAACACCATATATTTT; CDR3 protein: CASSLTRPRSGNTIYF
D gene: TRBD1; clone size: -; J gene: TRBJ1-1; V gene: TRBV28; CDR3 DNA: TGTGCCAGCAAGACAGGGTTACCTGAAGCTTTCTTT; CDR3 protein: CASKTGLPEAFF
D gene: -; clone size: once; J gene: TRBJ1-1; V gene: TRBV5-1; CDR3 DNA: TGCGCCAGCAGCTTGGAGGCAGGCCCTTCCACTGAAGCTTTCTTT; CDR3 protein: CASSLEAGPSTEAFF
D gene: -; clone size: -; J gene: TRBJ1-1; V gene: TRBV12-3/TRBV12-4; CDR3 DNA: TGTGCCAGCACCCCTTACCGTACTAGTGAAGCTTTCTTT; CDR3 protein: CASTPYRTSEAFF
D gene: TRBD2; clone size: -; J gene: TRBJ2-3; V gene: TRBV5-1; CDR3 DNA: TGCGCCAGCAGCTTGGAAGGGACTAGCGGGGTAGATACGCAGTATTTT; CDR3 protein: CASSLEGTSGVDTQYF
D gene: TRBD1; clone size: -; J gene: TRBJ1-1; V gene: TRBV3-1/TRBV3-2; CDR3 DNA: TGTGCCAGCAAAAGGGGACAGGGGGTTACCACTGAAGCTTTCTTT; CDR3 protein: CASKRGQGVTTEAFF
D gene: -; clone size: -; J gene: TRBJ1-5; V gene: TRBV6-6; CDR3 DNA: TGTGCCAGCAGTTACCCCATTCAGCCCCAGCATTTT; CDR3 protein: CASSYPIQPQHF
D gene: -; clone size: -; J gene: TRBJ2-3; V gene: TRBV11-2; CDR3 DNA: TGTGCCAGCAGGAAGTCAACTAGGGCAGATACGCAGTATTTT; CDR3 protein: CASRKSTRADTQYF
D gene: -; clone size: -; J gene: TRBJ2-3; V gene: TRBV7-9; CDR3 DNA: TGTGCCAGCAGCTTAGTAGAGAGATATGCAGATACGCAGTATTTT; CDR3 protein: CASSLVERYADTQYF
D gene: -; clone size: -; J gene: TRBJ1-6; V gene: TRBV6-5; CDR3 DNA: TGTGCCAGCAGTTCCTCCCACATGGTCCAAAATTCACCCCTCCACTTT; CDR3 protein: CASSSSHMVQNSPLHF
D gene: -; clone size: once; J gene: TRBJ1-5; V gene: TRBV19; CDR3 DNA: TGTGCCAGTAGTATCGGCAGGAACAATCAGCCCCAGCATTTT; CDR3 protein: CASSIGRNNQPQHF
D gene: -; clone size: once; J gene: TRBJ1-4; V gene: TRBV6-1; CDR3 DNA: TGTGCCAGCAGGCAGGACAGCTTTAATGAAAAACTGTTTTTT; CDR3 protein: CASRQDSFNEKLFF
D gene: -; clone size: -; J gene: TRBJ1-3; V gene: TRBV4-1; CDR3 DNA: TGCGCCAGCAGCCAAGTAAGGGCGAGGGCTGGAAACACCATATATTTT; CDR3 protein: CASSQVRARAGNTIYF
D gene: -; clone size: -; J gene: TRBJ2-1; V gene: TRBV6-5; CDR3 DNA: TGTGCCAGCAGTTACTCCGGGGAACAGTTCTTC; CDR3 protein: CASSYSGEQFF
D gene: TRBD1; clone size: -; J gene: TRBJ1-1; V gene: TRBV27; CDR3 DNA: TGTGCCAGCAGTTTACGACCGGGACAGGGAGGTCGAGCTTTCTTT; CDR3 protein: CASSLRPGQGGRAFF
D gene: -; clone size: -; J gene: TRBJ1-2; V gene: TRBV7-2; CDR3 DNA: TGTGCCAGCAGCACCCCCGGGGGTGGCTATGGCTACACCTTC; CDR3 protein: CASSTPGGGYGYTF
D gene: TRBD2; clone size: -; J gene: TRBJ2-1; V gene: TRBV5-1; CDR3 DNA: TGCGCCAGCAGCCCCCAGCGGGGTACCTACAATGAGCAGTTCTTC; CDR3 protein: CASSPQRGTYNEQFF
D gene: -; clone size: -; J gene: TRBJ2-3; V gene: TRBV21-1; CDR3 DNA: TGTGCCAGCAGCAAAATAAAGGGGACAGATACGCAGTATTTT; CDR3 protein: CASSKIKGTDTQYF
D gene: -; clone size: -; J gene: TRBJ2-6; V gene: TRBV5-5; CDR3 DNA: TGTGCCAGCAGCTCCGTTTCTGGAGGGATTAGCTCTGGGGCCAACGTCCTGACTTTC; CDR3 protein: CASSSVSGGISSGANVLTF
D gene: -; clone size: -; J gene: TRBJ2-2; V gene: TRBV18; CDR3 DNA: TGTGCCAGCTCACCAAGTCAGTCCACCGGGGAGCTGTTTTTT; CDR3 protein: CASSPSQSTGELFF
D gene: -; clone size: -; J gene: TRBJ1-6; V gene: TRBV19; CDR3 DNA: TGTGCCAGTACTCTTAGAGGAACAGGATTGTATAATTCACCCCTCCACTTT; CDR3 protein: CASTLRGTGLYNSPLHF
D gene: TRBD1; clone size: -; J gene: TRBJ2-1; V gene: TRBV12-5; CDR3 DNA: TGTGCTAGTGGTTTGGCAGGGGGCGATTGGAATGAGCAGTTCTTC; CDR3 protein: CASGLAGGDWNEQFF